Below, 23 T cell receptor beta chains from the same sample are listed, as sequenced in a study of blood T cell repertoires in COVID-19. TCRdb's table, derived via immunoSEQ multiplex PCR, lists solely in-frame clones and lacks some. The table lists 150,000 to 200,000 clones, nearly 85% of them singletons. The sequenced material came from peripheral blood. Source of these receptors: a woman aged 25 to 39 with acute or convalescent COVID-19.

This clone has just one count. This chain links TRBV28 with TRBJ1-5; D is undetermined. The CDR3 sequence is 12 residues long. V dropped 5 bases and J dropped 1 base, with 3 bases sitting between them. Germline V gene sequence: CDR1 MDHEN, CDR2 SYDVKM. The chain's CDR3 is CASSQSNQPQHF. CDR3 DNA sequence: TGTGCCAGCAGTCAGAGCAATCAGCCCCAGCATTTT.

This clone came up a few times. The gene calls are TRBV9 and TRBJ1-1; D perhaps matches TRBD1 (6 bases). V gave up 3 bases and J gave up 5 bases, with 11 bases separating them. Germline CDR1 SGDLS, CDR2 YYNGEE. This CDR3 has 13 residues. CDR3 residues: CASSGTGWTEAFF. CDR3 nucleotide sequence: TGTGCCAGCAGCGGAACAGGGTGGACTGAAGCTTTCTTT.

The chain couples TRBV6-5 to TRBJ2-5; 7 bases line up with TRBD1. The germline gives CDR1 MNHEY, CDR2 SVGAGI. With 5 bases clipped from V and 1 base from J, the junction kept 7 bases outside the gene matches. This CDR3 comprises 15 residues. The CDR3 DNA is TGTGCCAGCAGTCCAACCCGGGACAGCCAAGAGACCCAGTACTTC. Translation: CASSPTRDSQETQYF.

This chain joins TRBV5-5 and TRBJ2-1; possible D gene TRBD1, 6 bases. The CDR3 extends over 12 amino acids. The germline V and J ends were trimmed by 0 bases and 12 bases, with 10 bases remaining between them. Germline V CDR1 and CDR2: SGHKS, YYEKEE (reference sequence). For the CDR3, the DNA is TGTGCCAGCAGCTTGGCAGGGGCTGGGCAGTTCTTC. Its translation: CASSLAGAGQFF.

J is TRBJ2-1 and V is TRBV27; unclear D gene. The germline V gene encodes CDR1 MNHEY and CDR2 SMNVEV (reference sequence). Trimming took off 3 bases at V and 0 bases at J, with 3 bases between the two ends. The CDR3 has 13 amino acids. The CDR3 here is CASSFGSYNEQFF. As DNA, the CDR3 is TGTGCCAGCAGTTTCGGCTCCTACAATGAGCAGTTCTTC.

J is TRBJ2-3 and V is TRBV7-2; 11 bases agree with TRBD2. This CDR3 contains 14 residues. The junction had 2 bases not matched to a gene; V was cut back by 5 bases and J by 4 bases. The V gene's germline CDR1 is SGHTA and CDR2 FQGNSA. The CDR3 reads CASSEGLAADTQYF. The CDR3 DNA reads as TGTGCCAGCAGCGAGGGACTAGCGGCAGATACGCAGTATTTT.

This rearrangement joins TRBV7-2 to TRBJ1-3; 9 positions agree with TRBD1. V lost 4 bases and J lost 10; bases outside the gene matches: 11. There are 15 residues in the CDR3. The germline CDR1 and CDR2 sequences are SGHTA and FQGNSA. The CDR3, as DNA: TGTGCCAGCAGCTCCCCCTACAGGGGGCAGGAAACCATATATTTT. This sequence encodes CASSSPYRGQETIYF. Drawing the rest from reference TRBV7-2 and TRBJ1-3, the complete variable domain is GAGVSQSPSNKVTEKGKDVELRCDPISGHTALYWYRQSLGQGLEFLIYFQGNSAPDKSGLPSDRFSAERTGGSVSTLTIQRTQQEDSAVYLCASSSPYRGQETIYFGEGSWLTVV.

The chain joins TRBV2 to TRBJ2-5; TRBD1 matches 11 bases. Germline CDR1 reads SNHLY; CDR2 reads FYNNEI. The CDR3 covers 14 residues. The V segment lost 5 bases and the J segment 5 bases; nucleotides outside the gene matches: 4. The CDR3 reads CASSPGQGVETQYF. The CDR3 coding sequence is TGTGCCAGCAGTCCGGGACAGGGGGTGGAGACCCAGTACTTC.

J is TRBJ1-2 and V is TRBV5-4; tentatively, D is TRBD1 (6 bases). The CDR3 is made up of 14 amino acids. The germline V gene encodes CDR1 SGHNT and CDR2 YYREEE (reference sequence). V was trimmed by 2 bases and J by 5 bases, leaving 13 bases between them. The CDR3 bases are TGTGCCAGCAGCTTTTACGACAGGATTTATGGCTACACCTTC. This codes for CASSFYDRIYGYTF.

This chain uses TRBV19 with TRBJ2-7; 9 bases are a match to TRBD1. CDR1 is LNHDA, CDR2 SQIVND, per germline (reference sequence). The junction had 3 bases not matched to a gene; V was cut back by 5 bases and J by 1 base. The CDR3 covers 14 residues. CDR3 residues: CASSVDRGSYEQYF. CDR3 DNA sequence: TGTGCCAGTAGTGTCGACAGGGGGTCCTACGAGCAGTACTTC.

The rearrangement joins TRBV9 to TRBJ1-2, with 7 nucleotides matching TRBD1. Germline V gene sequence: CDR1 SGDLS, CDR2 YYNGEE. The length of the CDR3 is 15 residues. With 4 bases clipped from V and 6 bases from J, the junction kept 12 bases outside the gene matches. The chain's CDR3 is CASSPGLNRGDGYTF. CDR3 in DNA: TGTGCCAGCAGCCCCGGGCTTAACAGGGGAGATGGCTACACCTTC. Complete variable domain (other parts from reference TRBV9 and TRBJ1-2): DSGVTQTPKHLITATGQRVTLRCSPRSGDLSVYWYQQSLDQGLQFLIQYYNGEERAKGNILERFSAQQFPDLHSELNLSSLELGDSALYFCASSPGLNRGDGYTFGSGTRLTVV.

The gene calls are TRBV5-4 and TRBJ1-4; no firm D call. CDR3 length equals 14 residues. Germline CDR1 and CDR2: SGHNT and YYREEE (reference sequence). The V end was cut by 2 bases, the J end by 4 bases, with 9 bases between. The CDR3 DNA follows: TGTGCCAGCAGCTTCCGGGGATATAATGAAAAACTGTTTTTT. This sequence encodes CASSFRGYNEKLFF.

V usage is TRBV28 and J usage is TRBJ1-2; 8 nucleotides line up with TRBD1. Trimming removed 8 bases from V and 4 bases from J; junction bases left unmatched: 6. In germline, CDR1 is MDHEN, CDR2 SYDVKM. There are 13 residues in the CDR3. CDR3 in amino acids: CASFTTGVYGYTF. CDR3 coding DNA: TGTGCCAGCTTTACGACAGGGGTCTATGGCTACACCTTC.

CDR3 sequence reads: CASSHRGGIEKLFF. The CDR3 region has the DNA TGTGCCAGCAGTCACAGGGGCGGAATTGAAAAACTGTTTTTT. The V gene is TRBV6-5, the J gene TRBJ1-4, with 7 bases that match TRBD1. CDR3 length equals 14 residues. Trimming at V came to 5 bases and at J to 7 bases, leaving 7 bases not matched to a gene. CDR1 MNHEY and CDR2 SVGAGI come from the germline V gene.

This clone was observed a handful of times. The rearrangement uses TRBV9 and TRBJ1-1; 11 bases line up with TRBD1. Germline CDR1 SGDLS, CDR2 YYNGEE. The CDR3 spans 18 residues. Losses at the gene ends were 4 bases for V and 4 bases for J; bases not matched to a gene: 15. The CDR3 DNA is TGTGCCAGCAGCTCGGGACAGGGGGACGGGCGTAGAAGCACTGAAGCTTTCTTT. Translating it yields CASSSGQGDGRRSTEAFF.

The genes are TRBV4-3 and TRBJ1-6; no clear D. Germline CDR1 reads LGHNA; CDR2 reads YSLEER. Deletions cut 1 base from V and 4 bases from J, with 11 bases between. The CDR3 runs to 16 residues. The CDR3 region is CASSQGAGSYNSPLHF. CDR3 coding DNA: TGCGCCAGCAGCCAAGGGGCGGGATCATATAATTCACCCCTCCACTTT.

This chain joins TRBV11-1 and TRBJ2-7; maybe TRBD1 (5 bases). Germline-derived CDR1 and CDR2 are SGHAT and FQDESV (reference sequence). Trimming cost V 2 bases and J 2 bases, with 10 bases left between them. This CDR3 has 14 amino acids. CDR3 DNA sequence: TGTGCCAGCAGCTTAAGGGGCCGTCCCTACGAGCAGTACTTC. This encodes CASSLRGRPYEQYF.

V is TRBV27 and J is TRBJ1-6; the match to TRBD1 covers 8 bases. Germline V gene sequence: CDR1 MNHEY, CDR2 SMNVEV (reference sequence). CDR3 length: 14 amino acids. With 2 bases clipped from V and 12 bases from J, the junction kept 6 bases outside the gene matches. This CDR3 is CASSLRQGALPLHF. The CDR3 region has the DNA TGTGCCAGCAGTTTAAGGCAGGGGGCTTTACCCCTCCACTTT.

V is TRBV11-2 and J is TRBJ2-2; D is perhaps TRBD1 (6 bases). This CDR3 is built from 15 residues. Germline V lookup: CDR1 SGHAT, CDR2 FQNNGV. Trimming removed 2 bases from V and 5 bases from J, with 12 bases in between. DNA for the CDR3: TGTGCCAGCAGCTTAACAACAGGGTCAACCGGGGAGCTGTTTTTT. Its translation: CASSLTTGSTGELFF.

The chain links TRBV5-1 to TRBJ2-7; TRBD1 might be the D (5 bases). The CDR3 loop spans 13 amino acids. CDR1 is SGHRS, CDR2 YFSETQ, per germline. V was cut by 0 bases and J by 2 bases, with 6 bases left in between. CDR3: CASSLDRPYEQYF. The CDR3 bases are TGCGCCAGCAGCTTGGACAGGCCCTACGAGCAGTACTTC. Drawing the rest from reference TRBV5-1 and TRBJ2-7, the complete variable domain is KAGVTQTPRYLIKTRGQQVTLSCSPISGHRSVSWYQQTPGQGLQFLFEYFSETQRNKGNFPGRFSGRQFSNSRSEMNVSTLELGDSALYLCASSLDRPYEQYFGPGTRLTVT.

This clone was counted once. The chain recombines TRBV5-4 with TRBJ2-5; D may be TRBD1 (5 bases). The CDR3 contains 15 residues. Germline V gene sequence: CDR1 SGHNT, CDR2 YYREEE (reference sequence). Trimming stripped 0 bases from V and 5 bases from J, with 14 bases between. The CDR3 loop reads CASSLDLRVRETQYF. The CDR3 region has the DNA TGTGCCAGCAGCTTGGATCTCAGGGTGCGGGAGACCCAGTACTTC.

With regard to this clone: The sample holds other DNA sequences that translate to the same CDR3. The J gene is TRBJ1-1, the V gene TRBV19, with no clear D. The germline V gene encodes CDR1 LNHDA and CDR2 SQIVND (reference sequence). With 5 bases removed from V and 4 bases from J, the gap between germline ends came to 11 bases. The CDR3 is 13 amino acids. The chain's CDR3 is CASSSLRGTEAFF. CDR3 bases: TGTGCCAGTAGTTCACTCCGGGGCACTGAAGCTTTCTTT.

This chain joins TRBV3-1 (or the pseudogene TRBV3-2) and TRBJ1-2; the D gene is possibly TRBD1 (6 bases). Trimming removed 1 base from V and 3 bases from J, with 21 bases in between. Per germline, CDR1 LGHDT and CDR2 YNNKEL (reference sequence). CDR3 length: 18 amino acids. DNA of the CDR3: TGTGCCAGCAGCCAAGCCCCCAGGTCGGGACAAGAGGACTATGGCTACACCTTC. Translating gives CASSQAPRSGQEDYGYTF.